The clone carrying this TCR beta chain was picked up one time. No antigen is known for it. The table came from immunoSEQ multiplex PCR; TCRdb's copy has only in-frame clones and leaves some out. Among roughly 16,000 clones listed, about nine tenths were seen once. This sample was taken from a study of lymphopenia after photon versus proton radiotherapy. The CDR3 runs to 13 residues. Trimming at V came to 2 bases and at J to 8 bases, leaving 5 bases not matched to a gene. CDR1 is MNHEY and CDR2 is SMNVEV in the germline V gene (reference sequence). Whole-study results and caveats: Authors raise, but do not show, better survival with proton therapy.

V and J are TRBV27 and TRBJ1-2; TRBD1 matches 7 bases. The receptor comes from a man aged 65 to 85 with pancreatic cancer. The sequenced sample was peripheral blood, obtained from a patient treated with proton-based radiotherapy. CDR3 sequence reads: CASSLVPGGGYTF. CDR3 DNA: TGTGCCAGCAGTTTAGTTCCAGGGGGAGGCTACACCTTC.